This T cell receptor beta chain was identified in a study of OX40 agonist ivuxolimab in advanced cancers. Study-wide context: Patients were dosed with the agonistic anti-OX40 (CD134) antibody ivuxolimab. Mean age approximately 61 years, range about 20 to 79; roughly 82% male.

Using immunoSEQ multiplex PCR, the repertoire was profiled, and TCRdb retains in-frame clones only, with some absent. The profile shows tens of thousands of clones, 84% of them singletons. CDR3 length equals 15 residues. Trimming left V 3 bases short and J 0 bases short, with 6 bases between. The V gene's germline CDR1 is MGHRA and CDR2 YSYEKL. This sequence joins TRBV4-1 and TRBJ2-6, with D tentatively TRBD1 (5 bases). This clonotype was sampled from an adult with an advanced solid tumor such as melanoma, head and neck, liver or kidney cancer. Material: CD4+ or CD8+ T cells sorted from blood, obtained in a trial of the OX40 agonist ivuxolimab. The CDR3 reads CASSHRDSGANVLTF. CDR3 DNA: TGCGCCAGCAGCCACAGGGACTCTGGGGCCAACGTCCTGACTTTC.